Listed below are T cell receptor beta chains from one sample, sequenced in a study of tumor-infiltrating lymphocytes in localized non-small cell lung cancer. Clones were sequenced by immunoSEQ multiplex PCR, and TCRdb holds only the in-frame ones, with some missing. The sample holds over 9,000 clones, less than 90% seen once. Sequencing was carried out using lung tumor tissue. The receptors were gathered from a human donor with non-small cell lung cancer. CDR3s include the opening cysteine and the closing phenylalanine or tryptophan.

j_call: TRBJ1-2; v_call: TRBV13; cdr3_aa: CASSLGGQALANYGYTF
j_call: TRBJ2-3; v_call: TRBV5-1; cdr3_aa: CASSVTGGRDTQYF
j_call: TRBJ2-4; v_call: TRBV6-5; cdr3_aa: CASSNTGGQGSIQYF
j_call: TRBJ2-1; v_call: TRBV18; cdr3_aa: CASSPPSYNEQFF
j_call: TRBJ1-2; v_call: TRBV30; cdr3_aa: CAWTRGGEGYGYTF
j_call: TRBJ1-1; v_call: TRBV30; cdr3_aa: CAWASESTEAFF
j_call: TRBJ2-5; v_call: TRBV29-1; cdr3_aa: CSVEDGTGRQETQYF
j_call: TRBJ2-7; v_call: TRBV6-1; cdr3_aa: CASPGDSEQYF
j_call: TRBJ1-2; v_call: TRBV28; cdr3_aa: CASSRQGASSYTF
j_call: TRBJ1-2; v_call: TRBV7-8; cdr3_aa: CASSLALGRAGHGYTF
j_call: TRBJ1-2; v_call: TRBV5-4; cdr3_aa: CASYAGYTF
j_call: TRBJ2-3; v_call: TRBV2; cdr3_aa: CASSEPFTDTQYF
j_call: TRBJ1-5; v_call: TRBV9; cdr3_aa: CASSVGPSNQPQHF
j_call: TRBJ1-2; v_call: TRBV5-1; cdr3_aa: CASSPREGQVANGYTF
j_call: TRBJ2-2; v_call: TRBV4-3; cdr3_aa: CASRGSGGSTGELFF
j_call: TRBJ1-2; v_call: TRBV30; cdr3_aa: CAWLGTPGYGYTF
j_call: TRBJ2-1; v_call: TRBV30; cdr3_aa: CAWSAGDLQNEQFF
j_call: TRBJ2-7; v_call: TRBV7-8; cdr3_aa: CASSLDRFEQYF
j_call: TRBJ2-5; v_call: TRBV7-7; cdr3_aa: CASSLGVAGESETQYF
j_call: TRBJ2-7; v_call: TRBV5-1; cdr3_aa: CASSFSLGDRSSEQYF
j_call: TRBJ1-2; v_call: TRBV11-2; cdr3_aa: CASSHPTPNYGYTF
j_call: TRBJ2-7; v_call: TRBV6-6; cdr3_aa: CASSLDRGFYEQYF
j_call: TRBJ1-5; v_call: TRBV19; cdr3_aa: CASSVEGNQPQHF
j_call: TRBJ1-5; v_call: TRBV19; cdr3_aa: CASSEQGIVNQPQHF
j_call: TRBJ1-5; v_call: TRBV7-3; cdr3_aa: CASSLTGGQPQHF
j_call: TRBJ2-5; v_call: TRBV7-7; cdr3_aa: CASSFRPHAQETQYF
j_call: TRBJ2-1; v_call: TRBV5-6; cdr3_aa: CASSFTPRAPDNEQFF
j_call: TRBJ1-2; v_call: TRBV27; cdr3_aa: CASRGGLYYGYTF
j_call: TRBJ2-5; v_call: TRBV11-2; cdr3_aa: CASSLGRRQGRHETQYF
j_call: TRBJ1-4; v_call: TRBV29-1; cdr3_aa: CSAQTGTNEKLFF
j_call: TRBJ1-1; v_call: TRBV30; cdr3_aa: CAWSGQGVTEAFF
j_call: TRBJ1-1; v_call: TRBV28; cdr3_aa: CASSFTEAFF
j_call: TRBJ2-5; v_call: TRBV29-1; cdr3_aa: CSASLGSALTGTQYF
j_call: TRBJ2-3; v_call: TRBV7-3; cdr3_aa: CASSVYSGGADTQYF
j_call: TRBJ1-4; v_call: TRBV28; cdr3_aa: CASSPPRGKLFF
j_call: TRBJ1-2; v_call: TRBV6-5; cdr3_aa: CASSPPRGYGYTF
j_call: TRBJ1-1; v_call: TRBV19; cdr3_aa: CASSTGAPEAFF
j_call: TRBJ1-2; v_call: TRBV7-8; cdr3_aa: CASSSGDREPYGYTF
j_call: TRBJ2-7; v_call: TRBV5-1; cdr3_aa: CASSLYVTSYEQYF
j_call: TRBJ2-3; v_call: TRBV15; cdr3_aa: CATSRDQRGDTDTQYF
j_call: TRBJ2-7; v_call: TRBV6-1; cdr3_aa: CASRETSSEQYF
j_call: TRBJ2-7; v_call: TRBV9; cdr3_aa: CASSSDGTRGSEQYF